This TCR beta chain comes out of a study of STAT5B mutations in CD4+ large granular lymphocyte leukemia. Study observations and caveats: Approximately 25% of private leukemic clonotypes occurred rarely in other patients' non-leukemic repertoires.

The length of the CDR3 is 17 residues. Trimming stripped 1 base from V and 5 bases from J, with 18 bases between. Germline V gene sequence: CDR1 SGHTA, CDR2 FQGTGA. Note on this clone: The target antigen is unknown.

Per the authors' pipeline: Productive clonotypes were detectable down to 2.59 x 10-5 frequency. Clones were read by immunoSEQ multiplex PCR, and TCRdb kept only the in-frame ones, dropping some. V, J and clone size derive from that table, while D and trimming were established from the DNA sequence. The sample consists of about 10,000 clones, about 80% of them appearing once. This clonotype originated in a man aged 55 to 70 with CD4+ T-cell large granular lymphocyte leukemia. Sequenced: PBMCs. V gene TRBV7-3 combines with J gene TRBJ2-1; TRBD2 is a possible D gene (6 bases). The CDR3 loop is CASSLNRTTYRDNEQFF. The DNA for the CDR3 is TGTGCCAGCAGCTTAAATAGGACTACATACCGCGACAATGAGCAGTTCTTC.